This TCR beta chain was profiled in a study of blood T cell repertoires in COVID-19. Study members were between 18 and 89 years old and lived in 24 US regions. Measured with immunoSEQ multiplex PCR; TCRdb has only the in-frame clones, and not every one. The repertoire holds approximately 300,000 clones, with 85% as singletons. Trimming removed 4 bases from V and 0 bases from J; junction bases left unmatched: 9. CDR1 is SGHDN and CDR2 is FVKESK in the germline V gene. This CDR3 comprises 16 residues. The source is a woman aged 25 to 39 who had been exposed to COVID-19. Material: PBMCs or T cells enriched from blood (not recorded which). V is TRBV14 and J is TRBJ2-7; TRBD1 aligns across 7 bases. CDR3 sequence (DNA): TGTGCCAGCAGCCTAGCTAGGGGGCCGAGCTCCTACGAGCAGTACTTC. It translates to CASSLARGPSSYEQYF. Full variable domain (rest looked up from reference TRBV14 and TRBJ2-7): EAGVTQFPSHSVIEKGQTVTLRCDPISGHDNLYWYRRVMGKEIKFLLHFVKESKQDESGMPNNRFLAERTGGTYSTLKVQPAELEDSGVYFCASSLARGPSSYEQYFGPGTRLTVT.